Presented here are 28 T cell receptor beta chains from one specimen sequenced in a study of cytotoxic CD8 clonotypes in ibrutinib-treated CLL. Sequencing was performed with immunoSEQ multiplex PCR; in TCRdb, only in-frame clones are kept and a portion is missing. The data show 150,000 to 200,000 clones, with about 88% seen just once and around 2.7% held by the top ten. The sequences come from PBMCs, collected at disease progression, from a patient treated with ibrutinib. The receptor source for this set is a human donor with chronic lymphocytic leukemia.

The genes are TRBV2 and TRBJ2-3, with 14 bases identical to TRBD2. This CDR3 contains 16 residues. The V gene end was trimmed by 4 bases and the J gene end by 6 bases; junction bases not matched to a gene: 6. The germline gives CDR1 SNHLY, CDR2 FYNNEI. This CDR3 is CASSGGLAGAADTQYF. CDR3 sequence (DNA): TGTGCCAGCAGTGGGGGACTAGCGGGAGCGGCGGATACGCAGTATTTT.

V and J are TRBV19 and TRBJ2-7, with 7 bases lining up with TRBD1. This CDR3 is 13 amino acids long. V dropped 10 bases and J dropped 6; count of bases not matched to a gene: 12. Germline V gene sequence: CDR1 LNHDA, CDR2 SQIVND (reference sequence). CDR3 protein: CATDPWGTVEQYF. CDR3 coding DNA: TGTGCCACGGACCCCTGGGGGACAGTCGAGCAGTACTTC. The variable domain in full, with the rest retrieved from reference TRBV19 and TRBJ2-7, is DGGITQSPKYLFRKEGQNVTLSCEQNLNHDAMYWYRQDPGQGLRLIYYSQIVNDFQKGDIAEGYSVSREKKESFPLTVTSAQKNPTAFYLCATDPWGTVEQYFGPGTRLTVT.

V gene TRBV5-1 combines with J gene TRBJ2-1; D may be TRBD2 (6 bases). The CDR3 spans 15 residues. V was trimmed by 6 bases and J by 0 bases, leaving 13 bases between them. In germline, CDR1 is SGHRS, CDR2 YFSETQ. The CDR3 region is CASTPAEGSYNEQFF. DNA for the CDR3: TGCGCCAGCACCCCCGCGGAGGGCTCCTACAATGAGCAGTTCTTC.

Only a few counts were recorded for this clone. The V gene is TRBV6-1, the J gene TRBJ2-7, with 8 bases identical to TRBD1. Per germline, CDR1 MNHNS and CDR2 SASEGT. CDR3 length: 15 amino acids. The J segment lost 6 bases and the V segment lost 3 bases, leaving 10 bases of the junction unmatched. CDR3 protein: CASSDPTGVRGEQYF. Here the CDR3 DNA reads TGTGCCAGCAGTGATCCGACAGGGGTGAGGGGCGAGCAGTACTTC.

This clone was observed a few times. CDR3 region: CASTKREGPRYEQYF. The CDR3 DNA is TGTGCCAGCACCAAGCGGGAGGGCCCTCGGTACGAGCAGTACTTC. The chain recombines TRBV2 with TRBJ2-7; 10 bases fit TRBD2. V was clipped by 7 bases and J by 4 bases; unmatched bases: 10. This CDR3 has 15 residues. The germline CDR1 and CDR2 sequences are SNHLY and FYNNEI.

The V gene is TRBV9, the J gene TRBJ1-2, with 9 bases that match TRBD1. The CDR3 loop spans 16 amino acids. Trimming cost V 3 bases and J 1 base; bases outside gene matches: 7. Germline lookup yields CDR1 SGDLS and CDR2 YYNGEE. The CDR3 loop is CASSAWDRERNYGYTF. The DNA of the CDR3 is TGTGCCAGCAGCGCCTGGGACAGGGAGCGTAACTATGGCTACACCTTC.

The chain links TRBV5-1 to TRBJ1-5; 8 bases match TRBD1. This CDR3 spans 15 amino acids. J gave up 5 bases and V 3 bases, and 7 bases lay outside the gene matches. Germline CDR1 is SGHRS and CDR2 is YFSETQ. CDR3 residues: CASSSGQGPHQPQHF. CDR3 bases: TGCGCCAGCAGCTCCGGACAGGGCCCCCATCAGCCCCAGCATTTT.

The chain recombines TRBV6-5 with TRBJ1-1; 7 bases are a match to TRBD1. After removal of 6 bases from V and 1 base from J, the junction contained 8 bases not matched to a gene. The germline gives CDR1 MNHEY, CDR2 SVGAGI. The CDR3 covers 15 residues. DNA of the CDR3: TGTGCCAGCAGCCCGAGACAGGGCCGGAACACTGAAGCTTTCTTT. This translates into CASSPRQGRNTEAFF.

The J gene is TRBJ1-1, the V gene TRBV18, with TRBD1 identical over 8 bases. The ends lost 4 bases at V and 1 base at J; junction bases unmatched: 2. The CDR3 has 14 residues. From germline, CDR1 is KGHSH and CDR2 LQKENI. CDR3 nucleotides: TGTGCCAGCTCACTCGACAGGGGGAACACTGAAGCTTTCTTT. It specifies CASSLDRGNTEAFF.

This clone was counted a single time. This chain joins TRBV2 and TRBJ1-5, with a tentative D call TRBD1 (6 bases). Germline V gene sequence: CDR1 SNHLY, CDR2 FYNNEI. Trimming removed 4 bases at V and 3 bases at J, with 13 bases between. The CDR3 length is 15 residues. CDR3 coding DNA: TGTGCCAGCAGTGCACAGGGCCCCAACAATCAGCCCCAGCATTTT. Residues: CASSAQGPNNQPQHF.

The chain employs TRBV5-8 and TRBJ1-5, with a tentative D call TRBD1 (5 bases). CDR1 SGHTS and CDR2 YDEGEE come from the germline V gene. CDR3 length equals 16 residues. Trimming took off 4 bases at V and 6 bases at J, with 20 bases between the two ends. CDR3 amino acids: CASSPGHRLTSQPQHF. The CDR3 DNA is TGTGCCAGCAGCCCCGGACATCGGTTAACATCTCAGCCCCAGCATTTT.

The chain links TRBV28 to TRBJ1-2; TRBD1 aligns across 7 bases. With 4 bases clipped from V and 2 bases from J, the junction kept 10 bases outside the gene matches. The germline gives CDR1 MDHEN, CDR2 SYDVKM. CDR3 size: 16 residues. This chain's CDR3 is CASSSIQGPGNYGYTF. The DNA for the CDR3 is TGTGCCAGCAGTTCAATACAGGGGCCCGGAAACTATGGCTACACCTTC.

This chain uses TRBV5-6 with TRBJ2-5, with D tentatively TRBD2 (6 bases). Trimming cost V 4 bases and J 2 bases, with 27 bases left between them. The CDR3 contains 19 residues. Per germline, CDR1 SGHDT and CDR2 YYEEEE. The CDR3 here is CASSPEFAGRGAEQETQYF. The CDR3 DNA follows: TGTGCCAGCAGCCCGGAGTTTGCGGGGAGAGGGGCGGAGCAAGAGACCCAGTACTTC.

This chain joins TRBV15 and TRBJ2-5; TRBD2 aligns across 16 bases. V lost 3 bases and J lost 2; bases outside the gene matches: 0. The CDR3 extends over 16 amino acids. Germline V CDR1 and CDR2: LNHNV, YYDKDF (reference sequence). The CDR3 sequence is CATSRGLAGGQETQYF. The CDR3 DNA is TGTGCCACCAGCAGGGGACTAGCGGGAGGGCAAGAGACCCAGTACTTC.

Regarding this clone: The junction differs from germline at one of its ends, possibly a read error. The rearrangement joins TRBV28 to TRBJ2-1, with D tentatively TRBD1 (7 bases). CDR1 and CDR2 from the germline V gene are MDHEN and SYDVKM. The CDR3 covers 13 residues. DNA for the CDR3: TGTGCCAGCAGGACAGGGAGGTACAGTGAGCAGTTCTTC. This codes for CASRTGRYSEQFF.

The DNA for the CDR3 is TGTGCCAGCAGCCAAGATTCGGGGGGGAACACTGAAGCTTTCTTT. Its translation is CASSQDSGGNTEAFF. The chain has TRBV4-2 and TRBJ1-1; maybe TRBD1 (5 bases). Trimming stripped 0 bases from V and 1 base from J, with 9 bases between. This CDR3 spans 15 amino acids. Germline CDR1 reads LGHNA; CDR2 reads YNFKEQ.

The chain links TRBV4-2 to TRBJ1-1; D unresolved. V was clipped by 0 bases and J by 4 bases, with 6 bases between them. CDR1 and CDR2 (germline): LGHNA, YNFKEQ. This CDR3 is 13 amino acids long. CDR3 bases: TGTGCCAGCAGCCAAGAGGCGGGCACTGAAGCTTTCTTT. Amino acid sequence: CASSQEAGTEAFF.

The chain carries TRBV5-1 and TRBJ1-1; 8 bases are a match to TRBD1. Trimming took 4 bases from V and 1 from J; bases not matched to a gene: 6. There are 15 residues in the CDR3. CDR1 is SGHRS, CDR2 YFSETQ, per germline. CDR3 amino acids: CASSPRTGSNTEAFF. In DNA form, the CDR3 reads TGCGCCAGCAGCCCACGGACAGGGTCGAACACTGAAGCTTTCTTT.

The rearrangement links TRBV2 to TRBJ2-7, with D possibly being TRBD1 (5 bases). The CDR3 sequence is 17 residues long. The V end was cut by 3 bases, the J end by 4 bases, with 22 bases between. Germline CDR1 and CDR2: SNHLY and FYNNEI. The CDR3 DNA reads as TGTGCCAGCAGTGAGGGGCAGGCCGGGTTAGGGTTTTACGAGCAGTACTTC. As protein: CASSEGQAGLGFYEQYF.

The chain couples TRBV5-1 to TRBJ2-1, with 15 bases identical to TRBD2. Germline lookup yields CDR1 SGHRS and CDR2 YFSETQ. The CDR3 contains 17 residues. Trimming cost V 3 bases and J 1 base; bases outside gene matches: 2. In nucleotides, the CDR3 is TGCGCCAGCAGCTCCGGGACTAGCGGGAGGTCCTACAATGAGCAGTTCTTC. Translated, it gives CASSSGTSGRSYNEQFF.

The chain carries TRBV28 and TRBJ1-2, with 11 nucleotides matching TRBD1. V lost 6 bases to trimming and J lost 3 bases; unmatched junction nucleotides: 6. The germline V gene encodes CDR1 MDHEN and CDR2 SYDVKM. The CDR3 runs 15 residues. This CDR3 is CASSLLGQGDYGYTF. In DNA form, the CDR3 reads TGTGCCAGCAGCCTCCTGGGACAGGGGGACTATGGCTACACCTTC.

The chain joins TRBV7-9 to TRBJ2-2; no definite D call. This CDR3 is 14 amino acids long. V was clipped by 6 bases and J by 5 bases, with 13 bases between them. Per germline, CDR1 SEHNR and CDR2 FQNEAQ (reference sequence). The CDR3 DNA reads TGTGCCAGCAGTCTCCAGACCGAGACCGGGGAGCTGTTTTTT. It specifies CASSLQTETGELFF.

For the CDR3, the DNA is TGTGCCAGTAGTATAAGGGTCCTTTCTACGGAGCGGGAGGGCCACACGCAGTATTTT. Its protein product is CASSIRVLSTEREGHTQYF. The chain recombines TRBV19 with TRBJ2-3; 10 positions match TRBD2. Per germline, CDR1 LNHDA and CDR2 SQIVND (reference sequence). This CDR3 is 19 amino acids long. V trimming: 2 bases; J trimming: 9 bases; junction bases outside the gene matches: 20.

This clone has a single count. This rearrangement joins TRBV9 to TRBJ2-1; the D gene is possibly TRBD2 (6 bases). The V end was cut by 5 bases, the J end by 7 bases, with 22 bases between. CDR3 size: 16 residues. CDR1 is SGDLS and CDR2 is YYNGEE in the germline V gene. CDR3 coding DNA: TGTGCCAGCAGTGGGGGATTATCGGGCGGGGTTAATGAGCAGTTCTTC. Translating gives CASSGGLSGGVNEQFF.

This clone came up once. The chain employs TRBV18 and TRBJ1-3; D may be TRBD1 (5 bases). The CDR3 extends over 16 amino acids. Looked up from germline, CDR1 is KGHSH and CDR2 is LQKENI. The V and J ends lost 2 bases and 1 base respectively, with 12 bases between them. Here the CDR3 reads CASSPSQAGSGNTIYF. DNA of the CDR3: TGTGCCAGCTCACCATCACAGGCGGGGTCTGGAAACACCATATATTTT.

The gene calls are TRBV25-1 and TRBJ2-1, with TRBD2 as a possible D gene (6 bases). Germline lookup yields CDR1 MGHDK and CDR2 SYGVNS. The CDR3 is made up of 14 amino acids. Deletions cut 4 bases from V and 2 bases from J, with 9 bases between. The CDR3 sequence: CASSAAGPYNEQFF. The DNA for the CDR3 is TGTGCCAGCAGTGCGGCGGGACCCTACAATGAGCAGTTCTTC. The full variable domain, with the rest looked up from reference TRBV25-1 and TRBJ2-1, is EADIYQTPRYLVIGTGKKITLECSQTMGHDKMYWYQQDPGMELHLIHYSYGVNSTEKGDLSSESTVSRIRTEHFPLTLESARPSHTSQYLCASSAAGPYNEQFFGPGTRLTVL.

This clone was seen a single time. The chain uses TRBV2 and TRBJ2-1; 8 bases match TRBD2. The germline gives CDR1 SNHLY, CDR2 FYNNEI. CDR3 length: 15 residues. With 3 bases clipped from V and 9 bases from J, the junction kept 10 bases outside the gene matches. CDR3 sequence reads: CASSEDGRASGEQFF. Here the CDR3 DNA reads TGTGCCAGCAGTGAGGACGGGAGGGCCTCGGGTGAGCAGTTCTTC.

This chain links TRBV19 with TRBJ2-1; 10 bases are a match to TRBD2. After removal of 3 bases from V and 5 bases from J, the junction contained 7 bases not matched to a gene. The germline CDR1 and CDR2 sequences are LNHDA and SQIVND (reference sequence). The CDR3 is 16 residues long. CDR3 amino acids: CASSIFSGRSDNEQFF. The CDR3 DNA follows: TGTGCCAGTAGTATTTTTAGCGGGAGGTCCGACAATGAGCAGTTCTTC.